This TCR beta chain was recorded in a study of T cell clonotyping in hematopoietic cell transplantation. Study-level results: Graft donor and pretransplant recipient Inverse Simpson Index values predicted broader posttransplant TCR diversity. Few recipient clonotypes overlapped donors; over 95% were de novo at given depth.

Comment on this clone: Its antigen is as yet unknown.

Blood collection times were about day -28 and days 30, 100, 180 posttransplant. Some clones are missing from TCRdb's copy, which holds only in-frame ones; the method was immunoSEQ multiplex PCR. Of several thousand clones detected, less than 90% appear once; the ten largest clones hold 30% to 45%. Trimming shortened V by 0 bases and J by 4 bases, and 12 bases separated the two germline ends. The CDR3 is made up of 15 amino acids. Germline CDR1 is LGHNA and CDR2 is YNFKEQ. This TCR came from a human patient who had an allogeneic stem cell transplant, so the T cells may come from the graft donor. The donor label of this sample is uncertain. Some clones in this sample may be carry-over from other donors' samples. The J gene is TRBJ1-2, the V gene TRBV4-2, with D tentatively TRBD1 (5 bases). Sequencing was performed on PBMCs, taken 180 days after allogeneic stem cell transplant. The CDR3 spells CASSQDTQDFYGYTF. The CDR3 bases are TGTGCCAGCAGCCAAGATACACAGGACTTCTATGGCTACACCTTC.